Each of the 18 T cell receptor beta chains below was sequenced from the same sample in a study of T cell responses to AZD1222 COVID-19 vaccine. Sequenced by immunoSEQ multiplex PCR; TCRdb stores in-frame clones only, minus some. The sample has roughly 130,000 clones, approximately 85% seen once. Sequenced here: peripheral blood, sampled on day 0 of AZD1222 vaccination. These receptors were obtained from an adult in good health.

This sequence joins TRBV3-1 (or the pseudogene TRBV3-2) and TRBJ1-4, with TRBD1 matching over 10 bases. The ends lost 4 bases at V and 0 bases at J; junction bases unmatched: 5. CDR3 length: 17 residues. CDR1 is LGHDT and CDR2 is YNNKEL in the germline V gene (reference sequence). The CDR3 DNA reads TGTGCCAGCAGCCTTTCGACAGGGGGCGCAACTAATGAAAAACTGTTTTTT. It translates to CASSLSTGGATNEKLFF.

The sample holds a few counts of this clone. The V and J genes are TRBV11-3 and TRBJ2-2; no clear D. Germline-derived CDR1 and CDR2 are SGHNT and YENEEA. V was pared by 4 bases and J by 0 bases, with 6 bases between. The CDR3 is 14 amino acids. The CDR3 DNA sequence: TGTGCCAGCAGCTCAACGACGAACACCGGGGAGCTGTTTTTT. Amino acids: CASSSTTNTGELFF.

The chain carries TRBV25-1 and TRBJ2-7, with a weak D call TRBD1 (6 bases). Trimming removed 2 bases at V and 6 bases at J, with 14 bases between. From germline, CDR1 is MGHDK and CDR2 SYGVNS. The CDR3 sequence is 14 residues long. Here the CDR3 DNA reads TGTGCCAGCAGTGAAAACAGGGTCGGCCCCGAGCAGTACTTC. This codes for CASSENRVGPEQYF.

CDR3 residues: CASSLTGISNYGYTF. In DNA, the CDR3 is TGTGCCAGCAGTCTTACGGGGATAAGTAACTATGGCTACACCTTC. The J gene is TRBJ1-2, the V gene TRBV27; D remains ambiguous. CDR3 length: 15 residues. Per the germline V gene, CDR1 is MNHEY and CDR2 is SMNVEV (reference sequence). V was clipped by 5 bases and J by 1 base, with 14 bases between them.

V is TRBV14 and J is TRBJ2-7, with 11 bases that match TRBD1. Per germline, CDR1 SGHDN and CDR2 FVKESK. The length of the CDR3 is 16 residues. Trimming took 4 bases from V and 4 from J; bases not matched to a gene: 9. DNA of the CDR3: TGTGCCAGCAGCCGTACAGGACAGGGGGCGAGTTACGAGCAGTACTTC. Its protein is CASSRTGQGASYEQYF. Based on the CDR3 plus reference TRBV14 and TRBJ2-7, the full variable domain is EAGVTQFPSHSVIEKGQTVTLRCDPISGHDNLYWYRRVMGKEIKFLLHFVKESKQDESGMPNNRFLAERTGGTYSTLKVQPAELEDSGVYFCASSRTGQGASYEQYFGPGTRLTVT.

The CDR3 sequence: CASSLRDRGQPQHF. CDR3 sequence (DNA): TGTGCCAGCAGCTTAAGGGACAGGGGTCAGCCCCAGCATTTT. V usage is TRBV7-2 and J usage is TRBJ1-5, with 10 bases that match TRBD1. CDR3 size: 14 residues. The J segment lost 6 bases and the V segment lost 2 bases, leaving 1 base of the junction unmatched. Germline CDR1 reads SGHTA; CDR2 reads FQGNSA.

The chain combines TRBV6-5 with TRBJ1-4; a possible D gene is TRBD1 (5 bases). This CDR3 has 14 residues. Trimming removed 7 bases from V and 4 bases from J, with 13 bases in between. The germline CDR1 and CDR2 sequences are MNHEY and SVGAGI. CDR3 residues: CASTLGDYNEKLFF. Here the CDR3 DNA reads TGTGCCAGCACTCTCGGGGACTATAATGAAAAACTGTTTTTT.

The V call is TRBV30, the J call TRBJ2-1, with D perhaps TRBD1 (5 bases). Trimming removed 4 bases from V and 4 bases from J, with 14 bases in between. CDR3 length: 14 amino acids. Per germline, CDR1 GTSNPN and CDR2 SVGIG (reference sequence). CDR3 in DNA: TGTGCCTGGACGCAAGGGGCCCTTTACAATGAGCAGTTCTTC. The encoded protein is CAWTQGALYNEQFF.

As to this clone: Being one base from a much bigger clone, this may be a read error. CDR3 amino acids: CASGLQGDHGYTF. The CDR3 bases are TGCGCCAGCGGCTTACAGGGGGACCATGGCTACACCTTC. The V call is TRBV5-1, the J call TRBJ1-2; 8 nucleotides align to TRBD1. CDR3 length: 13 residues. In germline, CDR1 is SGHRS, CDR2 YFSETQ.

The chain links TRBV3-1 (or the pseudogene TRBV3-2) to TRBJ1-1, with D tentatively TRBD1 (5 bases). The germline V and J ends were trimmed by 4 bases and 4 bases, with 13 bases remaining between them. CDR1 is LGHDT, CDR2 YNNKEL, per germline (reference sequence). CDR3 size: 14 residues. The CDR3 nucleotides read TGTGCCAGCAGCCCTTATCAGGGTTTCACTGAAGCTTTCTTT. Its protein is CASSPYQGFTEAFF.

Details on this clone: This sample includes further DNA sequences coding for the same CDR3. The chain recombines TRBV27 with TRBJ2-7, with 7 bases fitting TRBD1. The V and J ends lost 2 bases and 2 bases, in that order; junction bases with no gene match: 3. Germline CDR1 MNHEY, CDR2 SMNVEV (reference sequence). There are 14 residues in the CDR3. The chain's CDR3 is CASSLGQGAYEQYF. The CDR3 DNA reads TGTGCCAGCAGTTTAGGGCAGGGGGCCTACGAGCAGTACTTC.

The chain employs TRBV11-3 and TRBJ2-7, with a weak D call TRBD2 (5 bases). CDR1 SGHNT and CDR2 YENEEA come from the germline V gene. The CDR3 has 15 amino acids. Deletions cut 5 bases from V and 5 bases from J, with 19 bases between. The CDR3 nucleotides are TGTGCCAGCAGCCAACCACGGGGAAAGCGCCACGAGCAGTACTTC. This gives the protein CASSQPRGKRHEQYF.

This clone was counted a single time. The chain carries TRBV11-3 and TRBJ2-1; D may be TRBD2 (6 bases). V shed 5 bases and J shed 3 bases, with 11 bases lying between them. The CDR3 consists of 14 residues. Germline CDR1 reads SGHNT; CDR2 reads YENEEA. The CDR3 region is CASSPAGDYNEQFF. Here the CDR3 DNA reads TGTGCCAGCAGCCCAGCGGGCGACTACAATGAGCAGTTCTTC.

The CDR3 DNA sequence: TGTGCCAGCAGTCCCAGGAGGGATCAGCCCCAGCATTTT. This translates into CASSPRRDQPQHF. This chain links TRBV6-5 with TRBJ1-5; unclear D gene. This CDR3 is 13 amino acids long. Trimming took 5 bases from V and 5 from J, leaving 10 bases between them. The germline gives CDR1 MNHEY, CDR2 SVGAGI.

The DNA of the CDR3 is TGTGCCAGCAGCGTAGCTTCGGGGGCAGAGACCCAGTACTTC. Protein product: CASSVASGAETQYF. The rearrangement joins TRBV9 to TRBJ2-5; the D call may be TRBD1 or TRBD2 (6 bases each). The V end was cut by 0 bases, the J end by 4 bases, with 10 bases between. The CDR3 contains 14 residues. Germline V CDR1 and CDR2: SGDLS, YYNGEE. The full variable domain, with the rest looked up from reference TRBV9 and TRBJ2-5, is DSGVTQTPKHLITATGQRVTLRCSPRSGDLSVYWYQQSLDQGLQFLIQYYNGEERAKGNILERFSAQQFPDLHSELNLSSLELGDSALYFCASSVASGAETQYFGPGTRLLVL.

This clone came up once. The rearrangement links TRBV11-2 to TRBJ2-5; TRBD1 agrees at 9 bases. The germline CDR1 and CDR2 sequences are SGHAT and FQNNGV. Germline trimming cut 6 bases from V and 7 bases from J; bases unmatched to any gene: 9. The CDR3 has 14 residues. DNA for the CDR3: TGTGCCAGCAGATACATTGACAGGGGGGCGACCCAGTACTTC. This codes for CASRYIDRGATQYF.

CDR3 nucleotides: TGTGCCAGCAGACTAAGGGAGGCGGTCACTGAAGCTTTCTTT. Amino acids: CASRLREAVTEAFF. The chain has TRBV3-1 (or the pseudogene TRBV3-2) and TRBJ1-1; D remains unclear. This CDR3 has 14 residues. The germline V and J ends were trimmed by 6 bases and 4 bases, with 15 bases remaining between them. CDR1 is LGHDT and CDR2 is YNNKEL in the germline V gene (reference sequence).

This clone has just a few counts. The V gene is TRBV12-3 or TRBV12-4, the J gene TRBJ2-7; D is ambiguous. V lost 6 bases, J lost 2 bases, and 11 bases lay in between. The CDR3 sequence is 13 residues long. The DNA for the CDR3 is TGTGCCAGCAGCTATATCCGGACCTACGAGCAGTACTTC. This gives the protein CASSYIRTYEQYF.